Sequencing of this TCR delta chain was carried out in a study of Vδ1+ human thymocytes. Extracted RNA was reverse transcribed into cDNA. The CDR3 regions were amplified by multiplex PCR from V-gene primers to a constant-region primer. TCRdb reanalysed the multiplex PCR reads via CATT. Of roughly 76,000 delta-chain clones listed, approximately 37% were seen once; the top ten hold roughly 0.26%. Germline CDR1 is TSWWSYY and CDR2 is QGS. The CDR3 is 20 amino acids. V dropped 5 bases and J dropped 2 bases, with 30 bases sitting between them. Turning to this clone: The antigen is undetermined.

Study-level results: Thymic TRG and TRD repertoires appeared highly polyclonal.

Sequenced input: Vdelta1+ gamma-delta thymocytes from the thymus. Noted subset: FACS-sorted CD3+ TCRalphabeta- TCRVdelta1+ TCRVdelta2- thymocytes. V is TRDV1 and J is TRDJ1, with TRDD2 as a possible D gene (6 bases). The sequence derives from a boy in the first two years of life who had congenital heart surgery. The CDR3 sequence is CALGISYLTPLETPTDKLIF. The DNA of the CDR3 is TGTGCTCTTGGGATCTCCTACCTAACACCCCTCGAGACCCCTACCGATAAACTCATCTTT.